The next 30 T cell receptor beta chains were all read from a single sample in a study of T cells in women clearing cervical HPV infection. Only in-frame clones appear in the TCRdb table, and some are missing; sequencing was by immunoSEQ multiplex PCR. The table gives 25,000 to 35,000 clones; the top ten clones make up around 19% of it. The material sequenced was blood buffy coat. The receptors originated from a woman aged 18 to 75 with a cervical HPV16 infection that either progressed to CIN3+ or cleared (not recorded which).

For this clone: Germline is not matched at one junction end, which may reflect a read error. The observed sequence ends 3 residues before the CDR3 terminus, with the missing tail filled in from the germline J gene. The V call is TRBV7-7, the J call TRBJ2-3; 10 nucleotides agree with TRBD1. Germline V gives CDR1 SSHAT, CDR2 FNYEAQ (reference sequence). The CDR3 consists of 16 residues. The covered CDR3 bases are TGTGCTAGCAGCCCCGGGACAGGGGATTGCAATCAGCCG. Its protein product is CASSPGTGDCNQP. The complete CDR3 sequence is CASSPGTGDCNQPQYF.

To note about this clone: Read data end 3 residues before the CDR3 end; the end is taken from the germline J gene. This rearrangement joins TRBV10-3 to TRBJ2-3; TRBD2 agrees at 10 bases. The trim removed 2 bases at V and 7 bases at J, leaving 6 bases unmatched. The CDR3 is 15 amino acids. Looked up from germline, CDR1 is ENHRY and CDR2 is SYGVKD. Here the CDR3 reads CAISETSGKGNTQYF. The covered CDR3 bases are TGTGCCATCAGTGAGACTAGCGGGAAAGGAAATACG.

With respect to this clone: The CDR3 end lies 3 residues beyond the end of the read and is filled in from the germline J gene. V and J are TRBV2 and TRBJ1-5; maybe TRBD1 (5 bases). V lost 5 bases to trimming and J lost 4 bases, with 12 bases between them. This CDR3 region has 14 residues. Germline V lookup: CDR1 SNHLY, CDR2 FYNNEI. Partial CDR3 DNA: TGTGCCAGCAGTTTCGACAGAGTAAATCAGCCC. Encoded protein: CASSFDRVNQP. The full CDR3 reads CASSFDRVNQPQHF.

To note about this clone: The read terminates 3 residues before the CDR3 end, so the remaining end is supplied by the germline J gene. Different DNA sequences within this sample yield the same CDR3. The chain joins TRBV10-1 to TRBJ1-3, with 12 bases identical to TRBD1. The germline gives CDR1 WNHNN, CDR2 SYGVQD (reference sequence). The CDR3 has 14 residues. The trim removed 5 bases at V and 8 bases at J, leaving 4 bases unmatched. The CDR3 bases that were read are TGCGCCAGCAGTCCCGGGACAGGGGGCCACACC. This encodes CASSPGTGGHT. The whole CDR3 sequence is CASSPGTGGHTIYF.

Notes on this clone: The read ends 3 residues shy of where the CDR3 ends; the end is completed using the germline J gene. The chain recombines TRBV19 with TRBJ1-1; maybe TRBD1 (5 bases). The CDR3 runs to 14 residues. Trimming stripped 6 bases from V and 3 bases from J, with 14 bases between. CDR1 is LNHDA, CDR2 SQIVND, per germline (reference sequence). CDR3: CASSREGRDTEAFF. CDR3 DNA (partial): TGTGCCAGTAGCAGGGAGGGGAGGGACACTGAA.

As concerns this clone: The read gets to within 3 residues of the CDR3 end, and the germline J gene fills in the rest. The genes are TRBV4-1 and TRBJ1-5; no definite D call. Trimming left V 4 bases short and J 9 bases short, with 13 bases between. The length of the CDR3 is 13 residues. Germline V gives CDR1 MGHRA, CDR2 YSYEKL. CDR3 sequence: CASSLSSETPQHF. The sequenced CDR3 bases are TGCGCCAGCAGCCTATCTAGCGAAACGCCC.

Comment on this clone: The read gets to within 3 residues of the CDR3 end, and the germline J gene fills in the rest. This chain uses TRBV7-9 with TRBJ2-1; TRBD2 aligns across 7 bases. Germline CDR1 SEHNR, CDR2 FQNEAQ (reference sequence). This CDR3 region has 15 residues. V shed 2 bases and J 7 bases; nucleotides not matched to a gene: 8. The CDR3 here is CASSLILAGVNEQFF. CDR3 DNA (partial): TGTGCCAGCAGCTTAATCTTAGCGGGCGTGAATGAG. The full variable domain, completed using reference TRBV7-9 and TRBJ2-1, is DTGVSQNPRHKITKRGQNVTFRCDPISEHNRLYWYRQTLGQGPEFLTYFQNEAQLEKSRLLSDRFSAERPKGSFSTLEIQRTEQGDSAMYLCASSLILAGVNEQFFGPGTRLTVL.

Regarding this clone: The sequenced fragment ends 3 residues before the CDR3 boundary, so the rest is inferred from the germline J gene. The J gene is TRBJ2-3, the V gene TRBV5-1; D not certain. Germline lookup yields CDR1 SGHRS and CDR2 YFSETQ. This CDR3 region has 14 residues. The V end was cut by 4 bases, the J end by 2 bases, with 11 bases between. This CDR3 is CASSPDSPTDTQYF. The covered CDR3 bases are TGCGCCAGCAGCCCCGACTCTCCCACAGATACG.

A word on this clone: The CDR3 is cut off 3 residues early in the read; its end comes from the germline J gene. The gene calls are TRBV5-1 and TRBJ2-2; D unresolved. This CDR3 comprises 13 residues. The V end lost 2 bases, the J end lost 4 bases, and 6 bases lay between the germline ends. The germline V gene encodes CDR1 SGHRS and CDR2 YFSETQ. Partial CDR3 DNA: TGCGCCAGCAGCTTCGGGTCCACCGGGGAG. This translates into CASSFGSTGE. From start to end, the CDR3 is CASSFGSTGELFF.

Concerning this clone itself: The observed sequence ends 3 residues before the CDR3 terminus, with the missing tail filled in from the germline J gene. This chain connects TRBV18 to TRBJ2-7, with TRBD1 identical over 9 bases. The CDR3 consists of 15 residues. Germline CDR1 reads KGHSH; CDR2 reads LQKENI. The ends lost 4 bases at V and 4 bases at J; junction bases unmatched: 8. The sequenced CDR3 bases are TGTGCCAGCTCACGAACAGGGGGCAGCGGGTACGAG. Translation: CASSRTGGSGYE. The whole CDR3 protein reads CASSRTGGSGYEQYF. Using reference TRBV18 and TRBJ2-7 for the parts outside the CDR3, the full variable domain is NAGVMQNPRHLVRRRGQEARLRCSPMKGHSHVYWYRQLPEEGLKFMVYLQKENIIDESGMPKERFSAEFPKEGPSILRIQQVVRGDSAAYFCASSRTGGSGYEQYFGPGTRLTVT.

The sequenced part of the CDR3 DNA is TGTGCCAGCCCCCGGGACAGGGGGCTCACAGATACG. Amino acid sequence: CASPRDRGLTDT. From start to end, the CDR3 is CASPRDRGLTDTQYF. This rearrangement joins TRBV7-9 to TRBJ2-3, with 12 bases matching TRBD1. The read halts 3 residues ahead of the CDR3 end, with the missing end drawn from the germline J gene. The CDR3 loop spans 15 amino acids. The J segment lost 2 bases and the V segment lost 8 bases, leaving 5 bases of the junction unmatched. Germline assignment: CDR1 SEHNR and CDR2 FQNEAQ (reference sequence).

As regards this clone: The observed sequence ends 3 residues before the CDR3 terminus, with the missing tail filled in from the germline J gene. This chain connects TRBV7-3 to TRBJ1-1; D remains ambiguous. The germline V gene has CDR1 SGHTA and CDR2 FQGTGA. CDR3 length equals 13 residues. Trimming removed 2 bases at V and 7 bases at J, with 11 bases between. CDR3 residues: CASSLGSTGEAFF. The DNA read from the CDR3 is TGTGCCAGCAGCTTAGGTTCTACGGGTGAA.

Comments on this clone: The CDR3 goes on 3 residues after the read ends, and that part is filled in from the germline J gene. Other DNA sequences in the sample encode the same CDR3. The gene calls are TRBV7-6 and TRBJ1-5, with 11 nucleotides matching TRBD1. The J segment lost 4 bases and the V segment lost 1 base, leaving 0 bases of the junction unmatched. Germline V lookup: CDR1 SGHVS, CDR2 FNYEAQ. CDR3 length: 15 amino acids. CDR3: CASSLGDRGNQPQHF. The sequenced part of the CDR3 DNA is TGTGCCAGCAGCTTAGGGGACAGGGGGAATCAGCCC.

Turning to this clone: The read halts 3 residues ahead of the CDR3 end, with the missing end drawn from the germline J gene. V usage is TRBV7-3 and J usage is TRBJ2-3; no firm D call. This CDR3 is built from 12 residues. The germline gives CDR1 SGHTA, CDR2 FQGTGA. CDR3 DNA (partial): TGTGCCAGCAGCCCGACTTGTCAGCCG. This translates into CASSPTCQP. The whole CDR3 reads CASSPTCQPQYF.

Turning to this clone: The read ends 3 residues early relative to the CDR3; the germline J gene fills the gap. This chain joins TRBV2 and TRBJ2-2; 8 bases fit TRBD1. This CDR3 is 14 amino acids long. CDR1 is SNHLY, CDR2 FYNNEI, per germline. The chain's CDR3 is CASTRGQEREKLFF. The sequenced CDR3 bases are TGTGCCAGCACCAGGGGGCAGGAAAGGGAAAAG.

CDR3 loop: CASSRDSGLTDTQYF. Partial CDR3 DNA: TGTGCCAGCAGCCGTGATTCGGGACTCACAGATACG. This chain connects TRBV6-2 or TRBV6-3 to TRBJ2-3; D might be TRBD2 (6 bases). The missing CDR3 end, 3 residues past where the read stops, is filled in from the germline J gene. V lost 6 bases, J lost 2 bases, and 15 bases lay in between. Germline V gene sequence: CDR1 MNHEY, CDR2 SVGEGT. The CDR3 consists of 15 residues.

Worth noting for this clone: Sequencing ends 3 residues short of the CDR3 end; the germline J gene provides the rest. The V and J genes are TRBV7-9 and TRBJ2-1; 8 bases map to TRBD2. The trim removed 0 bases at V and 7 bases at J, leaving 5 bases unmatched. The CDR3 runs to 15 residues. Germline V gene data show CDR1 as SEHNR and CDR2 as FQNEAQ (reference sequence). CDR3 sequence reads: CASSLAWRGVNEQFF. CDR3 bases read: TGTGCCAGCAGCTTAGCGTGGCGGGGGGTTAATGAG.

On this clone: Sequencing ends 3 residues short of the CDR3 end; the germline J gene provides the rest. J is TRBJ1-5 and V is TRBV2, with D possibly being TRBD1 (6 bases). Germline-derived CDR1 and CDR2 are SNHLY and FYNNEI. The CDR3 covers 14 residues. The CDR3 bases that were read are TGTGCCAGCAGTTTCCCTGGACAGAGACCACCC. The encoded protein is CASSFPGQRPP. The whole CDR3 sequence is CASSFPGQRPPQHF.

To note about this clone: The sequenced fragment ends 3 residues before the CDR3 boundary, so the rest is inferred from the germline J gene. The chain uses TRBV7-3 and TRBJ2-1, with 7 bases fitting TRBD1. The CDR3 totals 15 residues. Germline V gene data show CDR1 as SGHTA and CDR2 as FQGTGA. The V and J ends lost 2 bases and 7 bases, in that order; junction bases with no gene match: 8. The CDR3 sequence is CASSLDRVRTNEQFF. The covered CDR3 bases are TGTGCCAGCAGCTTAGACAGGGTAAGAACGAATGAG.

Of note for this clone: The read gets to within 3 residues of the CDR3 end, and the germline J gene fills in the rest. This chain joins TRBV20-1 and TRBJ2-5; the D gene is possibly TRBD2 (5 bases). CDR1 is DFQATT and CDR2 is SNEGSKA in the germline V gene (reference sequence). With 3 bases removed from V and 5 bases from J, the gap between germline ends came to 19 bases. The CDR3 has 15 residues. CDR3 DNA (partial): TGCAGTGCTAGGAGGCGGGCATACATAGGGGAGACC. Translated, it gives CSARRRAYIGET. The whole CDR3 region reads CSARRRAYIGETQYF.

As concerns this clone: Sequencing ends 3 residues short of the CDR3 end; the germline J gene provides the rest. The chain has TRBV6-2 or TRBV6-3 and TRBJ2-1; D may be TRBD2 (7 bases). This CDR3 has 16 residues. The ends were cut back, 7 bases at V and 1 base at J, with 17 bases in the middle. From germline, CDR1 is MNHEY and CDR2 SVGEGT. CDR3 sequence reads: CASTTRGGRSYNEQFF. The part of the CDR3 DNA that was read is TGTGCCAGCACCACAAGGGGGGGAAGGTCCTACAATGAG.

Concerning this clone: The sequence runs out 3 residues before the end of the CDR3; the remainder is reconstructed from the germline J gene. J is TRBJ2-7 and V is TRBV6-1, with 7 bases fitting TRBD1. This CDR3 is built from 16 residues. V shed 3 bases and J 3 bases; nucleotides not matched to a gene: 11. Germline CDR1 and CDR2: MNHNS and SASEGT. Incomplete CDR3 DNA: TGTGCCAGCAGTGATACAGGGGTTGTGGGTCTCTACGAG. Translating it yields CASSDTGVVGLYE. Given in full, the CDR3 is CASSDTGVVGLYEQYF.

The sequenced part of the CDR3 DNA is TGTGCCAGCAGTGAGCTTCTCCGTGCGGGGGAAGAGACC. As protein: CASSELLRAGEET. The whole CDR3 sequence is CASSELLRAGEETQYF. This chain joins TRBV6-1 and TRBJ2-5; 7 bases agree with TRBD2. The CDR3 end is not reached by the read, which stops 3 residues before it; the germline J gene fills it in. The CDR3 has 16 residues. The germline gives CDR1 MNHNS, CDR2 SASEGT. The J segment lost 3 bases and the V segment lost 3 bases, leaving 10 bases of the junction unmatched.

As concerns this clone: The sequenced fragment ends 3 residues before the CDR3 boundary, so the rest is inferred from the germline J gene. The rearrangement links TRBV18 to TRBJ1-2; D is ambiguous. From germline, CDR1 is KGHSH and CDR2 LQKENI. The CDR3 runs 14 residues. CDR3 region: CASSPGGRAGDYTF. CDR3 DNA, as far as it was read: TGTGCCAGCTCCCCTGGCGGGAGGGCGGGCGAC.

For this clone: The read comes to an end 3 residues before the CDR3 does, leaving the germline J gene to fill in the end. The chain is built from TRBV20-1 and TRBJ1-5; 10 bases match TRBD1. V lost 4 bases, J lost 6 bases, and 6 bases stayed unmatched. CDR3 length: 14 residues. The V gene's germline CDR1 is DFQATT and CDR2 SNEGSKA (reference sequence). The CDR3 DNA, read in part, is TGCAGTGCTATTTCGGACAGGGGGGTTCAGCCC. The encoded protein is CSAISDRGVQP. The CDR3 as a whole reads CSAISDRGVQPQHF.

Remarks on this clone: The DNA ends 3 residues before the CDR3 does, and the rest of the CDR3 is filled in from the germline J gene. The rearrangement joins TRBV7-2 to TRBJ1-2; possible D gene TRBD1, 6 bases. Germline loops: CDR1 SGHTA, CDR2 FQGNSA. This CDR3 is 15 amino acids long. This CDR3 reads CASSSGGHPTDTYTF. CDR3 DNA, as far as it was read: TGTGCCAGCTCGAGCGGGGGACACCCCACAGATACC. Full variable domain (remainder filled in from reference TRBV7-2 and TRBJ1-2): GAGVSQSPSNKVTEKGKDVELRCDPISGHTALYWYRQSLGQGLEFLIYFQGNSAPDKSGLPSDRFSAERTGGSVSTLTIQRTQQEDSAVYLCASSSGGHPTDTYTFGSGTRLTVV.

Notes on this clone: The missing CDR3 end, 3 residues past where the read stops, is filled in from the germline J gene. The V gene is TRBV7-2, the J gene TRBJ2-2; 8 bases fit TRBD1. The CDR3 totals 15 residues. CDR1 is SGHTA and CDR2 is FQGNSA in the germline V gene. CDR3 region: CASRPGGSGANVLFF. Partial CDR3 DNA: TGTGCCAGCAGGCCAGGGGGCTCTGGGGCCAACGTG.

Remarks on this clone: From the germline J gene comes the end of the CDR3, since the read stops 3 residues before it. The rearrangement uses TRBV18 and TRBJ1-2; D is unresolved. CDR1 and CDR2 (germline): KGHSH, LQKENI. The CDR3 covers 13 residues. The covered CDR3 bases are TGTGCCAGCTCACTTAGCCCCCTCGGGGAC. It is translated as CASSLSPLGD. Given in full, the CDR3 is CASSLSPLGDYTF. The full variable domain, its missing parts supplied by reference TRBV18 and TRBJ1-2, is NAGVMQNPRHLVRRRGQEARLRCSPMKGHSHVYWYRQLPEEGLKFMVYLQKENIIDESGMPKERFSAEFPKEGPSILRIQQVVRGDSAAYFCASSLSPLGDYTFGSGTRLTVV.

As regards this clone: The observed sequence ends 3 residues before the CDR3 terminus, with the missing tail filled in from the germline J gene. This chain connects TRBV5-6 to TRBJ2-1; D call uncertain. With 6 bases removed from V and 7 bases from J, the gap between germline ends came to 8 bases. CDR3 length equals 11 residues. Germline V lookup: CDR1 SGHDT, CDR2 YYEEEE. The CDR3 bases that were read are TGTGCCAGCACGTCCCGGAATGAG. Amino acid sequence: CASTSRNE. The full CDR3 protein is CASTSRNEQFF.

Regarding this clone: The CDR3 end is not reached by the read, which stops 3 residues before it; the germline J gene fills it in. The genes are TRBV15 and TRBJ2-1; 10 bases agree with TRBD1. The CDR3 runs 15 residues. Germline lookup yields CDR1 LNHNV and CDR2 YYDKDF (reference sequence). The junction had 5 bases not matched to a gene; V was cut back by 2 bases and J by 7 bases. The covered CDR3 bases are TGTGCCACCAGCAGACCCCCGGGACAGGGGAATGAG. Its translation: CATSRPPGQGNE. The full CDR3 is CATSRPPGQGNEQFF. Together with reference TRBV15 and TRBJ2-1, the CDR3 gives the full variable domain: DAMVIQNPRYQVTQFGKPVTLSCSQTLNHNVMYWYQQKSSQAPKLLFHYYDKDFNNEADTPDNFQSRRPNTSFCFLDIRSPGLGDTAMYLCATSRPPGQGNEQFFGPGTRLTVL.